A single TCR beta chain is shown here with its context. The CDR3 spans 15 residues. Germline lookup yields CDR1 MGHDK and CDR2 SYGVNS. With 4 bases clipped from V and 6 bases from J, the junction kept 10 bases outside the gene matches. From blood CD8+ and CD4+ T cells, the TCR beta chain was sequenced. Controls were healthy donors chosen to match patients in age and sex. This specimen comes from a study of CD8 T cells in Susac syndrome. RNA was extracted with the RNeasy kit, and a quantity of roughly 0.45 to 1 ug was reverse transcribed using random hexamers. Amplification of TCR beta CDR3 used immunoSEQ multiplex PCR across 54 Vbeta and 13 Jbeta. TCRdb re-called the immunoSEQ multiplex PCR reads with MiXCR, one entry per CDR3 protein. The sample consists of about 210,000 distinct CDR3 sequences, roughly 94% of them appearing once.

This TCR was recovered from a human donor in good health. Sequencing was carried out using CD4+ T cells from PBMCs. The chain couples TRBV25-1 to TRBJ2-5, with 8 positions matching TRBD2. The CDR3 coding sequence is TGTGCCAGCAGTGTCGCGGGGGGAAGTGGGAAGACCCAGTACTTC. Translated, it gives CASSVAGGSGKTQYF.